This T cell receptor beta chain comes out of a study of blood T cell repertoires in COVID-19 (dated by TCRdb to the early 2020s). Study-wide context: Samples covering the acute and convalescent phases of COVID-19 were provided by collaborators in the United States, Italy and Spain. The material from the prospective study consisted of cDNA or gDNA derived from T cells, B-cell-depleted T cells, or PBMCs. Subjects who had been exposed to COVID-19, were actively infected with it, or had recovered from it provided the deeply sampled blood TCRbeta repertoires that made up the dataset. The repertoires were released in a freely available public database meant as a resource for research on the immune response to SARS-CoV-2. Samples came from the ongoing ImmuneRACE study (first 160 participants) plus 1,254 subjects from 6 global collaborators. The sample metadata nearly always contained a de-identified subject ID, COVID-19 status, age in years and sex. Where HLA class I and class II types were available, the types were taken from metadata supplied by the sample provider, not from assay-based typing.

Collaborating institutions collected whole blood in K2EDTA tubes following their own protocols. For TCRbeta analysis, collaborators shipped samples as frozen whole blood, isolated PBMCs, or DNA extracted from either of those sample types. The immunoSEQ Assay, a bias-controlled multiplex PCR, was used to amplify TCRbeta CDR3 regions from genomic DNA. Per the original workflow: Nucleated cell counts per sample were estimated from amplification of reference gene primers within the assay. To quantify the absolute abundance of each unique TCRbeta CDR3 rearrangement, sequence reads were collapsed and filtered. Productive Simpson clonality was computed per sample as the square root of Simpson's diversity index over productive rearrangements. Not all clones reach the TCRdb copy of this immuneACCESS table, which keeps in-frame sequences only. Checked studies attribute under half of the gap to unresolved V genes and leave the rest unexplained. D and trimming were read from the DNA, whereas the V and J calls and clone size are those reported in that table. The sample records some 130,000 clones, about 85% of which are singletons. 1.9% of the sample rests with the top ten.

CDR1 and CDR2, per the germline V gene (reference sequence), are LNHDA and SQIVND. From the cysteine through the phenylalanine, the CDR3 covers 13 amino acids. Kept here is only the CDR3 DNA, which spans 39 bases and is read in frame from base 1. Ends trimmed: V by 7 bases, J by 11 bases; bases unmatched to a gene: 9. Comments on this clone: The antigen this receptor binds is unknown. Nothing much larger sits one base from this clone, and base qualities are not available.

Broader findings and caveats from the paper: The quantity of clinical and demographic metadata differed by source and by participant and was supplied without curation.

Recombination joined TRBV19 with TRBJ1-1, with TRBD1 identical over 11 junction bases. The TCR sequence derives from a man aged 70-80 years with acute or convalescent COVID-19. Sequenced sample: peripheral blood. Here the CDR3 is given as CASIPDRGLEAFF. The bases read TGTGCCAGTATTCCGGACAGGGGGCTGGAGGCTTTCTTT.